This T cell receptor beta chain was captured in a study of blood T cell repertoires in COVID-19. This CDR3 is 13 amino acids long. With 1 base removed from V and 8 bases from J, the gap between germline ends came to 11 bases. CDR1 is SEHNR and CDR2 is FQNEAQ in the germline V gene (reference sequence). Under the authors' procedure: Quantification of nucleated cells was approximated via reference gene primer amplification. The method was immunoSEQ multiplex PCR; TCRdb's version includes in-frame clones alone and lacks a portion of them. Clonal size and the V and J genes are those of that table, whereas D and trimming came from the DNA. Here the sample spans about 24,000 clones, around 87% being singletons.

This TCR derives from a human donor with active COVID-19. The donor label of this sample is uncertain. Sample: peripheral blood. This sequence joins TRBV7-9 and TRBJ1-1; a weak D match, TRBD1 (6 bases). The DNA of the CDR3 is TGTGCCAGCAGCTTAGAGGGAGGGGGAGAAGCTTTCTTT. Its protein product is CASSLEGGGEAFF.